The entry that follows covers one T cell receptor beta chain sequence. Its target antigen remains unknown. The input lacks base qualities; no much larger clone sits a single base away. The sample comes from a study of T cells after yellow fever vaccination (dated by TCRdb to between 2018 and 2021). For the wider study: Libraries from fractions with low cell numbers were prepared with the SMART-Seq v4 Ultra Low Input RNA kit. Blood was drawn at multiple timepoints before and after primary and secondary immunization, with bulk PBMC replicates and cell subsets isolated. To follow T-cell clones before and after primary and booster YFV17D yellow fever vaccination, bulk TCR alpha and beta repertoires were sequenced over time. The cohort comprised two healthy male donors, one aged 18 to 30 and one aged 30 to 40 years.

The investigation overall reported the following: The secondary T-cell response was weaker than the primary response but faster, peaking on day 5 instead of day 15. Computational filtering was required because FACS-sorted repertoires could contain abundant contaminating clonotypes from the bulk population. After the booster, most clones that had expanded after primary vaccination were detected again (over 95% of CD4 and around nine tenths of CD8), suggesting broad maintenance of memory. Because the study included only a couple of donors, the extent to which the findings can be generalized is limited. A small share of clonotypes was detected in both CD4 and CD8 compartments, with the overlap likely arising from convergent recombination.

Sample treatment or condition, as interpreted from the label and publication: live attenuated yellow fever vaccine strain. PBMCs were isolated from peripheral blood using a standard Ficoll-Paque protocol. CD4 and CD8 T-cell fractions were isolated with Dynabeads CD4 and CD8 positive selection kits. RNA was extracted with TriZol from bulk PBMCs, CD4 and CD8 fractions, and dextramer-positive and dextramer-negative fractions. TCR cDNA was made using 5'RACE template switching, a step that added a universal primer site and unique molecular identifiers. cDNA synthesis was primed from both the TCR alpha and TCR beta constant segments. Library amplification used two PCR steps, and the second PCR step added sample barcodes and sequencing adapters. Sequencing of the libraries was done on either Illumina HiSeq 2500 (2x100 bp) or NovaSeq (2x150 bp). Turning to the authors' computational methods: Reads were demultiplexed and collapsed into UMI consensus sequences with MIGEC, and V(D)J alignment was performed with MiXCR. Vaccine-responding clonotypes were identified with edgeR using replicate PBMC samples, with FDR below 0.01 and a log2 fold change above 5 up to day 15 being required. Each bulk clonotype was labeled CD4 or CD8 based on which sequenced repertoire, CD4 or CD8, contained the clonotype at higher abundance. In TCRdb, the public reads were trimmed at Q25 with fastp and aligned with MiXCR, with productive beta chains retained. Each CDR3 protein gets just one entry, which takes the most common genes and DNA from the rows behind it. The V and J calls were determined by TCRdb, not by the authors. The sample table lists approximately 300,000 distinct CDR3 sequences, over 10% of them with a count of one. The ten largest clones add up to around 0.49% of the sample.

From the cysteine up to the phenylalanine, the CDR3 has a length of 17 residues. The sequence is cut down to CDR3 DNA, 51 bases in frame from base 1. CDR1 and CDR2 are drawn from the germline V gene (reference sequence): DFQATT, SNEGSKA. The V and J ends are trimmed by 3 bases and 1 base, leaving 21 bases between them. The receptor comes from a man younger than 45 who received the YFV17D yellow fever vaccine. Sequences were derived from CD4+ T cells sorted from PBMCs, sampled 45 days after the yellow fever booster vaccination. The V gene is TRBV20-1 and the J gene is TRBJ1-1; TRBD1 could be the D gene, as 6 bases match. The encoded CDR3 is CSASSTSGALGNTEAFF. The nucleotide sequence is TGCAGTGCTAGTTCCACTTCAGGGGCCCTAGGGAACACTGAAGCTTTCTTT.